These 9 T cell receptor beta chains originate from one sample sequenced in a study of post-analysis software for immune sequencing data. General study findings and limits: Compared with controls, patients had more of five TRBV segments, including TRBV5-6, TRBV5-1 and TRBV20-1.

The antigens of these receptors remain unknown. cDNA libraries of TCR beta carried unique molecular identifiers. TCRdb itself ran the PCR reads through MiXCR, one entry per CDR3 protein. Counted here are around 200,000 distinct CDR3 sequences, roughly 28% occurring once; the ten biggest clones make up about 3.4%. Sequenced input: blood. These receptors were obtained from a girl aged 2-17 years with multiple sclerosis.

The sample holds a few counts of this clonotype. This chain uses TRBV6-5 with TRBJ1-5; D ambiguous. This CDR3 contains 14 residues. Germline V gives CDR1 MNHEY, CDR2 SVGAGI. The ends were cut back, 5 bases at V and 0 bases at J, with 8 bases in the middle. In nucleotides, the CDR3 is TGTGCCAGCAGTCAAGCGGCTAGCAATCAGCCCCAGCATTTT. It is translated as CASSQAASNQPQHF.

Turning to this clonotype: A much larger clone is a single base away; this may be a read error. This chain links TRBV28 with TRBJ1-2, with 7 bases lining up with TRBD1. The CDR3 contains 15 residues. Germline CDR1 is MDHEN and CDR2 is SYDVKM. The CDR3 loop reads CVSSVAGTANYGYTF. DNA of the CDR3: TGTGTCAGCAGTGTAGCGGGGACAGCAAACTATGGCTACACCTTC.

This clonotype has at least ten counts. The chain carries TRBV5-1 and TRBJ1-1; the match to TRBD1 covers 9 bases. Germline assignment: CDR1 SGHRS and CDR2 YFSETQ. With 7 bases clipped from V and 1 base from J, the junction kept 2 bases outside the gene matches. This CDR3 is 13 amino acids long. Here the CDR3 DNA reads TGCGCCAGCGGGACAGGGTCGAACACTGAAGCTTTCTTT. Translation gives CASGTGSNTEAFF.

The J gene is TRBJ1-1, the V gene TRBV10-3; D perhaps matches TRBD1 (6 bases). The CDR3 extends over 12 amino acids. CDR1 is ENHRY and CDR2 is SYGVKD in the germline V gene. Trimming stripped 10 bases from V and 5 bases from J, with 14 bases between. CDR3: CATQEGGTEAFF. The DNA for the CDR3 is TGTGCCACACAGGAGGGGGGGACTGAAGCTTTCTTT.

This clonotype turned up a few times. V gene TRBV2 combines with J gene TRBJ2-5; 7 bases agree with TRBD1. The CDR3 covers 14 residues. J gave up 1 base and V 3 bases, and 2 bases lay outside the gene matches. Germline values: CDR1 SNHLY, CDR2 FYNNEI. The CDR3 protein is CASSDRTGQETQYF. The CDR3 region has the DNA TGTGCCAGCAGTGACCGGACAGGCCAAGAGACCCAGTACTTC. The complete variable domain, with remaining parts taken from reference TRBV2 and TRBJ2-5, reads EPEVTQTPSHQVTQMGQEVILRCVPISNHLYFYWYRQILGQKVEFLVSFYNNEISEKSEIFDDQFSVERPDGSNFTLKIRSTKLEDSAMYFCASSDRTGQETQYFGPGTRLLVL.

The chain combines TRBV6-4 with TRBJ2-2; a weak D match, TRBD2 (6 bases). This CDR3 is built from 15 residues. In germline, CDR1 is MRHNA, CDR2 SNTAGT. The V and J ends lost 7 bases and 5 bases respectively, with 17 bases between them. This CDR3 reads CASKSTAAGTGELFF. CDR3 nucleotide sequence: TGTGCCAGCAAATCCACCGCGGCGGGGACCGGGGAGCTGTTTTTT.

The chain recombines TRBV11-1 with TRBJ1-2; no clear D. In germline, CDR1 is SGHAT, CDR2 FQDESV (reference sequence). The V gene lost 1 base and the J gene lost 8 bases, with 20 bases spanning the gap. The CDR3 sequence is 16 residues long. This chain's CDR3 is CASSLVAGEGISGYTF. The DNA for the CDR3 is TGTGCCAGCAGCTTAGTCGCTGGTGAGGGCATATCCGGCTACACCTTC.

As concerns this clonotype: It may be a read error: a sequence one base away is much more abundant. The gene calls are TRBV7-2 and TRBJ2-1; 12 nucleotides match TRBD1. Germline V gives CDR1 SGHTA, CDR2 FQGNSA. The ends lost 2 bases at V and 9 bases at J; junction bases unmatched: 8. This CDR3 has 16 residues. The CDR3 DNA is TGTGCCAGCAGCTTAACCGGGACAGGGGGCAGCGGTGAGCAGTTCTTC. Protein sequence: CASSLTGTGGSGEQFF.

This clonotype showed up many times. V is TRBV12-3 or TRBV12-4 and J is TRBJ2-7; D perhaps matches TRBD2 (5 bases). The V end was cut by 5 bases, the J end by 6 bases, with 11 bases between. The CDR3 loop spans 12 amino acids. This CDR3 is CASSPGIGEQYF. The CDR3, as DNA: TGTGCCAGCAGTCCGGGAATTGGCGAGCAGTACTTC.